Listed below are T cell receptor beta chains from one sample, sequenced in a study of immune evolution from preneoplasia to lung adenocarcinoma. Repertoires were generated with immunoSEQ multiplex PCR, while TCRdb's copy carries only in-frame clones and drops some. The sample shows over 30,000 clones, about 74% of them seen only once. The sequencing sample was made of FFPE invasive lung adenocarcinoma tissue. These receptors all come from a person in their sixties or seventies with lung adenocarcinoma. CDR3s include the opening cysteine and the closing phenylalanine or tryptophan. D genes are given only for firm matches. Size tells how often a clone was seen (once, few, many) or the class of an expanded clone, and some rows leave it out.

d_call	v_call	clone_size	j_call	cdr3_aa	cdr3_nt
-	TRBV30	once	TRBJ2-1	CACVPRGAWGEQFF	TGTGCCTGTGTCCCCCGTGGGGCCTGGGGTGAGCAGTTCTTC
TRBD1	TRBV7-9	-	TRBJ1-4	CASSQGTVNEKLFF	TGTGCCAGCAGCCAAGGGACAGTAAATGAAAAACTGTTTTTT
-	TRBV14	-	TRBJ2-1	CASSPPGLLALNEQFF	TGTGCCAGCAGCCCCCCTGGGCTGCTAGCCCTCAATGAGCAGTTCTTC
-	TRBV18	-	TRBJ1-1	CASSRQGRSEAFF	TGTGCCAGCTCTCGCCAGGGGAGGTCTGAAGCTTTCTTT
-	TRBV28	-	TRBJ1-5	CASHPSNRLNQPQHF	TGTGCCAGCCACCCCTCGAATAGGCTTAATCAGCCCCAGCATTTT
-	TRBV28	-	TRBJ2-3	CATLSRFVGGTDTQYF	TGTGCCACCCTCTCAAGGTTTGTGGGTGGCACAGATACGCAGTATTTT
-	TRBV7-2	-	TRBJ2-2	CASSFTGISGELFF	TGTGCCAGCAGCTTTACAGGGATCTCCGGGGAGCTGTTTTTT
TRBD2	TRBV13	few	TRBJ2-5	CASSSGLAGVQETQYF	TGTGCCAGCAGCTCGGGACTAGCGGGGGTTCAAGAGACCCAGTACTTC
-	TRBV4-1	-	TRBJ1-4	CASSQASGKLFF	TGCGCCAGCAGCCAAGCGTCGGGAAAACTGTTTTTT
-	TRBV2	-	TRBJ1-4	CASSAGRGGEKLFF	TGTGCCAGCAGCGCCGGGAGGGGCGGTGAAAAACTGTTTTTT
-	TRBV6-5	-	TRBJ1-1	CASSSPAAGTEAFF	TGTGCCAGCAGTTCCCCCGCGGCGGGGACTGAAGCTTTCTTT
-	TRBV11-2	-	TRBJ2-1	CASSVDLSSYNEQFF	TGTGCCAGCAGCGTCGACCTGAGCTCCTACAATGAGCAGTTCTTC
-	TRBV9	-	TRBJ1-1	CASSEGNLNTEAFF	TGTGCCAGCAGCGAAGGCAACCTGAACACTGAAGCTTTCTTT
-	TRBV7-6	-	TRBJ2-1	CASSLARGFHEQFF	TGTGCCAGCAGCTTAGCGCGAGGGTTCCATGAGCAGTTCTTC
-	TRBV7-9	-	TRBJ1-1	CASSLFGGTEAFF	TGTGCCAGCAGCTTATTCGGGGGGACTGAAGCTTTCTTT
-	TRBV7-3	few	TRBJ1-3	CASSLLADGAIYF	TGTGCCAGCAGCCTCCTGGCTGACGGCGCCATATATTTT
-	TRBV19	-	TRBJ1-5	CASSRVTASSNQPQHF	TGTGCCTCCAGTAGAGTAACAGCGAGTAGCAATCAGCCCCAGCATTTT
-	TRBV5-6	-	TRBJ2-3	CASSLDAGDTQYF	TGTGCCAGCAGCTTAGACGCGGGGGATACGCAGTATTTT
TRBD1	TRBV9	-	TRBJ1-2	CASSPLDRGIRGYTF	TGTGCCAGCAGCCCGTTGGACAGGGGAATTCGTGGCTACACCTTC
TRBD1	TRBV4-1	-	TRBJ1-1	CASSARTGRTEAFF	TGTGCCAGCAGCGCCCGGACAGGGAGGACTGAAGCTTTCTTT
TRBD2	TRBV28	-	TRBJ2-1	CASSLLGGSGEQFF	TGTGCCAGCAGTTTACTAGGCGGGAGCGGGGAGCAGTTCTTC
TRBD2	TRBV28	few	TRBJ2-6	CASSLRRGRAKVSGANVLTF	TGTGCCAGCAGTTTAAGGCGCGGGAGGGCCAAGGTTTCTGGGGCCAACGTCCTGACTTTC
-	TRBV16	-	TRBJ1-4	CASSQLIGDGEKLFF	TGTGCCAGCAGCCAACTGATAGGGGATGGGGAAAAACTGTTTTTT
TRBD1	TRBV6-6	-	TRBJ2-1	CASSGQRDSSYNEQFF	TGTGCCAGCAGTGGGCAACGGGACAGCTCCTACAATGAGCAGTTCTTC
-	TRBV29-1	-	TRBJ1-1	CSVGWVPNTEAFF	TGCAGCGTTGGGTGGGTGCCGAACACTGAAGCTTTCTTT
-	TRBV29-1	-	TRBJ1-1	CSVSPTGQLNTEAFF	TGCAGCGTTTCCCCGACCGGGCAATTGAACACTGAAGCTTTCTTT
-	TRBV9	-	TRBJ1-4	CASSVAGGDGEKLFF	TGTGCCAGCAGCGTAGCTGGAGGGGACGGTGAAAAACTGTTTTTT
-	TRBV7-9	-	TRBJ1-3	CASSHPQGGSGNTIYF	TGTGCCAGCAGCCACCCACAGGGTGGATCTGGAAACACCATATATTTT
TRBD1	TRBV19	-	TRBJ1-4	CASSITPGGHEKLFF	TGTGCCAGTAGTATTACCCCAGGGGGCCATGAAAAACTGTTTTTT
-	TRBV5-6	-	TRBJ2-7	CASSLGFGSYEQYF	TGTGCCAGCAGCTTGGGATTCGGCTCCTACGAGCAGTACTTC
-	TRBV6-4	-	TRBJ2-1	CASSLLSTGSYNEQFF	TGTGCCAGCAGTCTCTTATCGACAGGTTCCTACAATGAGCAGTTCTTC
TRBD1	TRBV5-1	-	TRBJ2-3	CASSPDRSLSTDTQYF	TGCGCCAGCAGCCCGGACAGGAGCTTAAGCACAGATACGCAGTATTTT
-	TRBV9	-	TRBJ2-7	CASSVRSEAYEQYF	TGTGCCAGCAGCGTCCGAAGCGAAGCCTACGAGCAGTACTTC
-	TRBV11-3	once	TRBJ1-1	CASSSSGTVNTEAFF	TGTGCCAGCAGCTCCTCGGGAACAGTGAACACTGAAGCTTTCTTT
-	TRBV4-2	-	TRBJ2-3	CASSQDDRSTDTQYF	TGTGCCAGCAGCCAAGATGACAGAAGCACAGATACGCAGTATTTT
-	TRBV7-9	-	TRBJ2-2	CASSLIPGTTRELFF	TGTGCCAGCAGCTTAATCCCTGGGACGACCCGGGAGCTGTTTTTT
TRBD2	TRBV7-2	-	TRBJ2-7	CASSLQAGDYEQYF	TGTGCCAGCAGCTTACAGGCGGGAGACTACGAGCAGTACTTC
-	TRBV7-2	-	TRBJ1-1	CASSLSVPPEAFF	TGTGCCAGCAGCTTGTCCGTTCCCCCTGAAGCTTTCTTT
-	TRBV15	-	TRBJ2-1	CATSRGGLAGVEQFF	TGTGCCACCAGCAGAGGTGGATTAGCCGGAGTAGAGCAGTTCTTC
TRBD1	TRBV7-6	-	TRBJ2-3	CASSLGGTGTDTQYF	TGTGCCAGCAGCTTAGGCGGGACAGGGACAGATACGCAGTATTTT
-	TRBV6-1	-	TRBJ1-5	CASSESSNQPQHF	TGTGCCAGCAGTGAATCTAGCAATCAGCCCCAGCATTTT
-	TRBV9	-	TRBJ2-1	CASSVGYNEQFF	TGTGCCAGCAGCGTAGGATACAATGAGCAGTTCTTC
TRBD1	TRBV5-5	few	TRBJ1-1	CASSPGQMNTEAFF	TGTGCCAGCAGCCCGGGACAGATGAACACTGAAGCTTTCTTT
-	TRBV14	-	TRBJ1-5	CASSQFSNQPQHF	TGTGCCAGCAGCCAATTTAGCAATCAGCCCCAGCATTTT
-	TRBV7-2	-	TRBJ2-3	CASSYNSGDTQYF	TGTGCTAGCAGTTATAATAGCGGAGATACGCAGTATTTT
-	TRBV2	-	TRBJ2-7	CASSEPRGGYEQYF	TGTGCCAGCAGTGAACCCAGGGGAGGCTACGAGCAGTACTTC
-	TRBV11-3	-	TRBJ1-4	CASSQGRDDEKLFF	TGTGCCAGCAGCCAGGGTAGGGACGACGAAAAACTGTTTTTT
TRBD2	TRBV30	-	TRBJ2-5	CAWSWLAGGETQYF	TGTGCCTGGAGTTGGCTAGCGGGAGGAGAGACCCAGTACTTC